The count of the clone carrying this TCR beta chain is one. The antigen remains undetermined. The PCR contained 60 Vbeta and 13 Jbeta primers. Here immunoSEQ multiplex PCR was the method, and the copy in TCRdb shows in-frame clones only, minus some. Here the sample spans more than 150,000 clones, 65% to 85% being singletons. CDR1 is MGHRA, CDR2 YSYEKL, per germline. V was shortened by 3 bases and J by 1 base, with 18 bases between the two germline ends. There are 17 residues in the CDR3. This record comes from a study of cytomegalovirus exposure and HLA in healthy donors. Study-level points and caveats: Later work showed greater clonal expansion in HLA-associated TCR beta chains than in equally common others. Several of the most significant clusters were apparently associated with common viral pathogens in a later analysis. The study had only CMV serostatus as immune exposure information.

The chain combines TRBV4-1 with TRBJ1-2, with D possibly TRBD1 on 6 matching bases. The material sequenced was PBMCs. This TCR came from a woman between 40 and 50 years old in good health and CMV-seropositive. In DNA, the CDR3 is TGCGCCAGCAGCCAGGACCACTACAGGGAAGTTAACTATGGCTACACCTTC. This encodes CASSQDHYREVNYGYTF.